This TCR beta chain was captured by sequencing in a study of blood T cell repertoires in COVID-19. Study-level information: Specimens from acute and convalescent COVID-19 originated in the United States, Italy and Spain.

Individuals drawn from 24 US areas were roughly 18 to 95 years old. Donors of Cohort 3 who recovered were those that had two negative PCRs, clearance, or symptom resolution. Trimming removed 1 base from V and 0 bases from J, with 4 bases in between. The germline V gene has CDR1 SGHAT and CDR2 FQNNGV. CDR3 length: 14 residues. Profiled with immunoSEQ multiplex PCR; TCRdb holds only in-frame clones, not every one. This sample has some 300,000 clones, with roughly 87% found just once. The receptor was isolated from a woman aged 25 to 39 who had recovered from COVID-19. The specimen sequenced was PBMCs or T cells enriched from blood (not recorded which). The V call is TRBV11-2, the J call TRBJ2-1; D is undetermined. The CDR3 here is CASSLAVSYNEQFF. The CDR3 DNA reads TGTGCCAGCAGCTTAGCGGTCTCCTACAATGAGCAGTTCTTC.